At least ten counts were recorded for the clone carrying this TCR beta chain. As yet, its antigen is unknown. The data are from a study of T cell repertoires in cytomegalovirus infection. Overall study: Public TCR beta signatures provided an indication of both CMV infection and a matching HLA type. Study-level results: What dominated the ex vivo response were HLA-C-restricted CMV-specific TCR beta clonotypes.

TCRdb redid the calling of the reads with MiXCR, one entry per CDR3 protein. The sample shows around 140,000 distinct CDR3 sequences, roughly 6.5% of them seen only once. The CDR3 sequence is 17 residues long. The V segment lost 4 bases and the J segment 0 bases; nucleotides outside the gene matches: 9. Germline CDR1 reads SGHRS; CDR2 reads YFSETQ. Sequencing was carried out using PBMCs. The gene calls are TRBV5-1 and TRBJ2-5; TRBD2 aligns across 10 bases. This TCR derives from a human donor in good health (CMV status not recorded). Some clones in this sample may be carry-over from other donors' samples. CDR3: CASSPGRTSGNQETQYF. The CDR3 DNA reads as TGCGCCAGCAGCCCGGGCCGGACTAGCGGTAACCAAGAGACCCAGTACTTC.